These 3 T cell receptor beta chains originate from one sample sequenced in a study of shared clonotypes between healthy human individuals. Produced via immunoSEQ multiplex PCR; TCRdb's table is partial and in-frame only. The table has millions of clones, 80% to 95% seen once. Sample: naive CD4+ T cells from PBMCs. Specified subset: CD45RA+ positively selected. The origin of the receptors is a man aged 18 to 30 in good health. Some clones in this sample may be carry-over from other donors' samples.

This clone was seen once. The same CDR3 also results from other DNA sequences found in this sample. The chain couples TRBV2 to TRBJ2-3; 8 bases agree with TRBD1. Germline assignment: CDR1 SNHLY and CDR2 FYNNEI. V shed 3 bases and J 4 bases; nucleotides not matched to a gene: 3. The CDR3 spans 14 residues. The CDR3 DNA sequence: TGTGCCAGCAGTGAGGGCAGGGGGCCAGATACGCAGTATTTT. It encodes CASSEGRGPDTQYF.

This clone was seen once. The rearrangement joins TRBV7-8 to TRBJ2-2; 16 positions match TRBD2. This CDR3 has 16 residues. From germline, CDR1 is SGHVS and CDR2 FQNEAQ. Trimming removed 4 bases from V and 7 bases from J; junction bases left unmatched: 3. The CDR3 bases are TGTGCCAGCAGCTCGGGACTAGCGGGAGGGCTCGGGGAGCTGTTTTTT. This encodes CASSSGLAGGLGELFF.

The J gene is TRBJ1-6, the V gene TRBV5-1; no reliable D call. The V and J ends lost 5 bases and 7 bases respectively, with 13 bases between them. The CDR3 has 14 amino acids. Germline values: CDR1 SGHRS, CDR2 YFSETQ. The CDR3 here is CASSVEGGNSPLHF. In DNA, the CDR3 is TGCGCCAGCAGTGTAGAGGGTGGCAATTCACCCCTCCACTTT.